The 3 T cell receptor beta chains reported below all come from one sample, sequenced in a study of blood T cell repertoires in COVID-19 (TCRdb year 2020). Library generation was performed with the immunoSEQ multiplex PCR assay. The clones in this table, taken by TCRdb from immuneACCESS, are in-frame only. Not every clone is retained; where verified, under half of the shortfall comes from an unresolved V gene, and the cause of the rest is unknown. The table for this sample lists a few hundred thousand clones; nearly 90% of them were counted only once. The biggest ten clones account for approximately 2.1% of the sample. The specimen sequenced was peripheral blood. All receptors derive from a woman in her sixties with COVID-19, enrolled during active disease.

This clone occurred once. The CDR3: CASSPGDRGRYF. DNA of the CDR3: TGTGCCAGCAGCCCGGGGGACAGGGGAAGGTACTTC. The chain links TRBV7-9 to TRBJ2-7; 10 nucleotides line up with TRBD1. V shed 5 bases and J 12 bases; nucleotides not matched to a gene: 7. The CDR3 spans 12 residues. Germline V gene sequence: CDR1 SEHNR, CDR2 FQNEAQ (reference sequence).

This clone is a singleton in its sample. The rearrangement uses TRBV9 and TRBJ2-1; the match to TRBD2 covers 12 bases. V lost 0 bases to trimming and J lost 2 bases; unmatched junction nucleotides: 9. This CDR3 region has 19 residues. Germline loops: CDR1 SGDLS, CDR2 YYNGEE. This chain's CDR3 is CASSVAGTSGLGPYNEQFF. CDR3 sequence (DNA): TGTGCCAGCAGCGTAGCCGGGACTAGCGGGCTAGGGCCCTACAATGAGCAGTTCTTC.

The chain uses TRBV6-2 or TRBV6-3 and TRBJ1-5; no clear D. Per the germline V gene, CDR1 is MNHEY and CDR2 is SVGEGT. The CDR3 is 13 amino acids. The ends were cut back, 5 bases at V and 6 bases at J, with 11 bases in the middle. CDR3 amino acids: CASSRISGQPQHF. In nucleotides, the CDR3 is TGTGCCAGCAGTCGCATTAGTGGTCAGCCCCAGCATTTT.